This entry is about one TCR beta chain. Sequencing was performed with immunoSEQ multiplex PCR; in TCRdb, only in-frame clones are kept and a portion is missing. The sample consists of 55,000 to 75,000 clones, 85% of them appearing once. The sample is drawn from a study of OX40 agonist ivuxolimab in advanced cancers. This clonotype was obtained from an adult with an advanced solid tumor such as melanoma, head and neck, liver or kidney cancer. The sample here was CD4+ or CD8+ T cells sorted from blood, taken in a trial of the OX40 agonist ivuxolimab.

DNA of the CDR3: TGTGCCAGCAGCACGGGACCCAAAGGGGAGACCCAGTACTTC. As protein: CASSTGPKGETQYF. The genes are TRBV11-3 and TRBJ2-5; D may be TRBD1 or TRBD2 (5 bases each). The CDR3 runs 14 residues. The germline V gene has CDR1 SGHNT and CDR2 YENEEA. V was pared by 5 bases and J by 5 bases, with 15 bases between.